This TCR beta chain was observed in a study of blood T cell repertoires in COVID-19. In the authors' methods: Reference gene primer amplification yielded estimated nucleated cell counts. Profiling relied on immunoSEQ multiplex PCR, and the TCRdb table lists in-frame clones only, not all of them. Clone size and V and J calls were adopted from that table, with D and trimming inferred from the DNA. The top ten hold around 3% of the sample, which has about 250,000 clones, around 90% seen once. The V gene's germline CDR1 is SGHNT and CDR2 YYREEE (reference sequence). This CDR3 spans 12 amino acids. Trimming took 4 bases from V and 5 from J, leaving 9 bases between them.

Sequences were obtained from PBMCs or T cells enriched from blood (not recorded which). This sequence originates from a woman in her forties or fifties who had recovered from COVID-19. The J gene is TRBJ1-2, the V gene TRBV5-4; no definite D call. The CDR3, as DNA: TGTGCCAGCAGCCCGAACACGTATGGCTACACCTTC. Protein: CASSPNTYGYTF.